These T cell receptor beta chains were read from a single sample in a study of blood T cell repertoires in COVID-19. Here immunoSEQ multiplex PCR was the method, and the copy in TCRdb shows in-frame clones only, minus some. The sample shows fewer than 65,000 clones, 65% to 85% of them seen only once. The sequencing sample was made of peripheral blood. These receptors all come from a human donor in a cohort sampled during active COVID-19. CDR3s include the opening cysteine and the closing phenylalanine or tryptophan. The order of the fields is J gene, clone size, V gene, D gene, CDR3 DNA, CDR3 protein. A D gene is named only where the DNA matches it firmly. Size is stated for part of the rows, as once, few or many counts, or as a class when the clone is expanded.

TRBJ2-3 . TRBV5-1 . TGCGCCAGCAGCGGGGAGGCAGATACGCAGTATTTT CASSGEADTQYF
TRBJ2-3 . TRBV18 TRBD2 TGTGCCAGCTCAACTAGCGGGATCACAGATACGCAGTATTTT CASSTSGITDTQYF
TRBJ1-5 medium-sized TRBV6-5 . TGTGCCAGCACCCGGGGACTCGGGAGTCAGCCCCAGCATTTT CASTRGLGSQPQHF
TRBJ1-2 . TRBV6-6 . TGTGCCACCCCCGGGGGGGCAGGCTATGGCTACACCTTC CATPGGAGYGYTF
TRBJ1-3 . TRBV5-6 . TGTGCCAGCAGCTTGGAGGCGGGCCGCCCTTCTGGAAACACCATATATTTT CASSLEAGRPSGNTIYF
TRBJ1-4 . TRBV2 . TGTGCCAGCAGTGAAGATAGGGGACATAATGAAAAACTGTTTTTT CASSEDRGHNEKLFF
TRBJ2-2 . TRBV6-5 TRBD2 TGTGCCAGCAGTTTCTCGAGCGGGGGCTATCCCGGGGAGCTGTTTTTT CASSFSSGGYPGELFF
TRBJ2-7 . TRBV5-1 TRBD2 TGCGCCAGCAGCTTGGCCGCACTAGCGGGAGATTTCCACGAGCAGTACTTC CASSLAALAGDFHEQYF
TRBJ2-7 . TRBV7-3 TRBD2 TGTGCCAGCTCACCGGGAGGTAGCTCCTACGAGCAGTACTTC CASSPGGSSYEQYF
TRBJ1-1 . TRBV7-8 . TGTGCCAGCAGCTTGGGCCAACGGACTGAAGCTTTCTTT CASSLGQRTEAFF
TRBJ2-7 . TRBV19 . TGTGCCAGTAGTGGTGTAGGGAGCTCCTACGAGCAGTACTTC CASSGVGSSYEQYF
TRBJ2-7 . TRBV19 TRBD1 TGTGCCAGTAGTGCGGACAGGGGGCCGTACGAGCAGTACTTC CASSADRGPYEQYF
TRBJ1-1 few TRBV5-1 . TGCGCCAGCAGCTTGGATGGGCAGGCGGCTTTCTTT CASSLDGQAAFF
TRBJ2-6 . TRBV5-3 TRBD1 TGTGCCAGAAGCTTGGCAGGAAAGGACAGGACAGGGCGCTCTGGGGCCAACGTCCTGACTTTC CARSLAGKDRTGRSGANVLTF
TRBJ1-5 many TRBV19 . TGTGCCAGTGGCCCTGGCAATCAGCCCCAGCATTTT CASGPGNQPQHF
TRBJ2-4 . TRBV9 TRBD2 TGTGCCAGCAGTACGGGACTAGCTGGAAACATTCAGTACTTC CASSTGLAGNIQYF
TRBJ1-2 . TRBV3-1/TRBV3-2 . TGTGCCAGCAGCCAAAGGACAGACAGCTATGGCTACACCTTC CASSQRTDSYGYTF
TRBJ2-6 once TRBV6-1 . TGTGCCAGCAGTGACATAATAGCTGGGGCCAACGTCCTGACTTTC CASSDIIAGANVLTF
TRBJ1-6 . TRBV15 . TGTGCCACCAGCCTAGATCCGAATTCACCCCTCCACTTT CATSLDPNSPLHF
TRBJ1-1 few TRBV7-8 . TGTGCCAGCAGCTTTGGACAGATGAACACTGAAGCTTTCTTT CASSFGQMNTEAFF
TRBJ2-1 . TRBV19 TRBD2 TGTGCCACCACGGGACTAGCGGGGACAAGGGCTGAGCAGTTCTTC CATTGLAGTRAEQFF
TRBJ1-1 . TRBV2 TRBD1 TGTGCCAGCCAGAGACAGGGAGCAGGGGACACTGAAGCTTTCTTT CASQRQGAGDTEAFF
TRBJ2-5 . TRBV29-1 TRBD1 TGCAGCGCCGTGACAGGGGGTGAGGAGACCCAGTACTTC CSAVTGGEETQYF